This entry describes one T cell receptor (beta chain). Its antigen is not identified. These data belong to a study of monozygotic twins with inflammatory bowel disease. Study-level results: There was no way to distinguish the different T cell subtypes. Twins classed as concordant or discordant showed no difference in repertoire similarity, possibly from limited power. Evidence did not back any single strong signal or clonotype linked to IBD.

Each UMI, carrying a 6-nucleotide sample barcode, came from template switching. TCRdb reprocessed the 5' RACE reads, keeping one entry per CDR3 protein, no DNA. The repertoire table contains nearly 450,000 distinct CDR3 sequences. The germline V gene has CDR1 MDHEN and CDR2 SYDVKM. This CDR3 has 16 residues. Material: blood. This sequence was found in a human donor with ulcerative colitis or Crohn's disease, or a healthy co-twin of an affected twin (not recorded which). The chain uses TRBV28 and TRBJ2-3; TCRdb reports TRBD2, a call that lacks DNA to check it against. CDR3: CASSSPSRIGTDTQYF. The whole variable domain, filled in from reference TRBV28 and TRBJ2-3, reads DVKVTQSSRYLVKRTGEKVFLECVQDMDHENMFWYRQDPGLGLRLIYFSYDVKMKEKGDIPEGYSVSREKKERFSLILESASTNQTSMYLCASSSPSRIGTDTQYFGPGTRLTVL.